These 21 T cell receptor beta chains were all obtained from the same sample, sequenced in a study of T cells after yellow fever vaccination. A single record per CDR3 protein comes from TCRdb applying MiXCR to the 5' RACE reads. Of a few hundred thousand distinct CDR3 sequences listed, 3.6% are singletons. Specimen: PBMCs, collected on the day of the yellow fever booster vaccination. These receptor sequences come from a man aged 18 to 30 who received the YFV17D yellow fever vaccine.

This clonotype was found a few times. The chain couples TRBV5-1 to TRBJ2-1; TRBD2 matches 9 bases. There are 18 residues in the CDR3. J gave up 7 bases and V 3 bases, and 17 bases lay outside the gene matches. Germline-derived CDR1 and CDR2 are SGHRS and YFSETQ. The DNA of the CDR3 is TGCGCCAGCAGCTCTAATCCCATACTTAGCGGGGGTTTTAATGAGCAGTTCTTC. Its protein product is CASSSNPILSGGFNEQFF.

This clonotype occurred a few times. This chain joins TRBV3-1 and TRBJ2-1; tentatively, D is TRBD2 (5 bases). There are 14 residues in the CDR3. Germline-derived CDR1 and CDR2 are LGHDT and YNNKEL (reference sequence). Trimming pared 0 bases from V and 10 bases from J, leaving 13 bases between. Here the CDR3 DNA reads TGTGCCAGCAGCCAAGATTCTGTAGCGCGGGAGCAGTTCTTC. This sequence encodes CASSQDSVAREQFF.

This clonotype was seen only a few times. The chain uses TRBV5-4 and TRBJ1-1; TRBD1 might be the D (5 bases). V was cut by 5 bases and J by 1 base, with 15 bases left in between. Per the germline V gene, CDR1 is SGHNT and CDR2 is YYREEE (reference sequence). The CDR3 sequence is 15 residues long. The CDR3, as DNA: TGTGCCAGCAGATTCGGTCCGGGGACGAACACTGAAGCTTTCTTT. Protein: CASRFGPGTNTEAFF.

The V gene is TRBV7-8, the J gene TRBJ2-3, with TRBD1 matching over 9 bases. CDR1 SGHVS and CDR2 FQNEAQ come from the germline V gene. J was trimmed by 3 bases and V by 5 bases; bases with no gene match: 6. CDR3 length equals 15 residues. The chain's CDR3 is CASSADRGSTDTQYF. CDR3 nucleotides: TGTGCCAGCAGCGCGGACAGGGGAAGTACAGATACGCAGTATTTT.

This clonotype was seen ten or more times. This sequence joins TRBV5-6 and TRBJ2-7, with D possibly being TRBD1 or TRBD2 (5 bases each). Germline assignment: CDR1 SGHDT and CDR2 YYEEEE. This CDR3 contains 11 residues. Trimming pared 2 bases from V and 12 bases from J, leaving 12 bases between. In DNA form, the CDR3 reads TGTGCCAGCAGCTTAGGATGGGACGCGTACGTC. It codes for CASSLGWDAYV.

This clonotype was detected a few times. The chain recombines TRBV7-9 with TRBJ2-2; TRBD1 matches 7 bases. CDR1 is SEHNR and CDR2 is FQNEAQ in the germline V gene (reference sequence). V lost 5 bases and J lost 0; bases outside the gene matches: 6. This CDR3 is built from 16 residues. DNA of the CDR3: TGTGCCAGCAGCCAAACCGGGACAGCGAACACCGGGGAGCTGTTTTTT. Translating it yields CASSQTGTANTGELFF.

This clonotype was counted many times. This chain uses TRBV12-3 or TRBV12-4 with TRBJ2-5, with TRBD2 matching 11 bases. The junction had 6 bases not matched to a gene; V was cut back by 7 bases and J by 2 bases. The CDR3 loop spans 15 amino acids. CDR3 amino acids: CASTLGLAGQETQYF. As DNA, the CDR3 is TGTGCCAGCACCCTTGGACTAGCGGGTCAAGAGACCCAGTACTTC.

The chain uses TRBV6-2 or TRBV6-3 and TRBJ2-1; a weak D match, TRBD2 (7 bases). CDR1 is MNHEY and CDR2 is SVGEGT in the germline V gene. V lost 5 bases to trimming and J lost 6 bases, with 20 bases between them. The CDR3 loop spans 16 amino acids. CDR3 loop: CASSPSFGGRPNEQFF. The CDR3 DNA reads as TGTGCCAGCAGTCCCAGCTTCGGGGGGCGACCCAATGAGCAGTTCTTC.

This clonotype was seen many times. This chain uses TRBV4-3 with TRBJ2-7; a possible D gene is TRBD1 (5 bases). The CDR3 consists of 16 residues. V gave up 0 bases and J gave up 2 bases, with 14 bases separating them. Germline values: CDR1 LGHNA, CDR2 YSLEER. The CDR3 here is CASSQDFWTIPYEQYF. CDR3 DNA sequence: TGCGCCAGCAGCCAAGACTTTTGGACAATCCCCTACGAGCAGTACTTC.

This clonotype was found many times. This chain uses TRBV5-1 with TRBJ2-3, with unresolved D. Germline CDR1 SGHRS, CDR2 YFSETQ. The CDR3 runs 14 residues. V was trimmed by 0 bases and J by 4 bases, leaving 9 bases between them. This chain's CDR3 is CASSLVLLADTQYF. The CDR3 nucleotides read TGCGCCAGCAGCTTGGTCCTGCTGGCAGATACGCAGTATTTT.

As for this clonotype: Given a much more abundant clone one base away, this may be a read error. The rearrangement links TRBV20-1 to TRBJ2-5, with D possibly being TRBD2 (5 bases). The last part of the DNA fits TRBJ2-1 better; the J call may be wrong. The CDR3 sequence is 14 residues long. Germline V gene sequence: CDR1 DFQATT, CDR2 SNEGSKA (reference sequence). DNA of the CDR3: TGCAGTGCTCGACGGGGAGCGTACCAAGAGACCCAGTTCTTC. It translates to CSARRGAYQETQFF.

This clonotype was counted at least ten times. This chain links TRBV6-1 with TRBJ2-5; no reliable D call. The V gene's germline CDR1 is MNHNS and CDR2 SASEGT. Trimming cost V 1 base and J 5 bases, with 2 bases left between them. The CDR3 totals 11 residues. This CDR3 reads CASSEGETQYF. Written as DNA, the CDR3 is TGTGCCAGCAGTGAAGGGGAGACCCAGTACTTC.

This sequence joins TRBV5-1 and TRBJ2-7; perhaps TRBD2 as D (5 bases). Germline V gene data show CDR1 as SGHRS and CDR2 as YFSETQ. Between the trimmed V and J ends, which lost 3 bases and 1 base, there was a span of 17 bases. The CDR3 contains 16 residues. The CDR3 is CASSSGSAGKSYEQYV. CDR3 nucleotide sequence: TGCGCCAGCAGCTCGGGGTCGGCAGGAAAGTCCTACGAGCAGTACGTC.

This chain uses TRBV20-1 with TRBJ1-5, with 7 bases that match TRBD1. Germline V gives CDR1 DFQATT, CDR2 SNEGSKA (reference sequence). The V gene end was trimmed by 0 bases and the J gene end by 5 bases; junction bases not matched to a gene: 7. The CDR3 is made up of 15 amino acids. CDR3: CSARDRRTGDQPQHF. DNA of the CDR3: TGCAGTGCTAGAGATAGAAGGACAGGAGATCAGCCCCAGCATTTT.

The chain carries TRBV7-3 and TRBJ1-4, with 7 bases identical to TRBD1. This CDR3 is 14 amino acids long. Trimming at V came to 5 bases and at J to 6 bases, leaving 6 bases not matched to a gene. From germline, CDR1 is SGHTA and CDR2 FQGTGA. CDR3 DNA sequence: TGTGCCAGCAGCAAGGGACAGTCAGATGAAAAACTGTTTTTT. It codes for CASSKGQSDEKLFF. The full variable domain, completed using reference TRBV7-3 and TRBJ1-4, is GAGVSQTPSNKVTEKGKYVELRCDPISGHTALYWYRQSLGQGPEFLIYFQGTGAADDSGLPNDRFFAVRPEGSVSTLKIQRTERGDSAVYLCASSKGQSDEKLFFGSGTQLSVL.

This clonotype was seen ten or more times. The rearrangement joins TRBV28 to TRBJ2-3, with TRBD2 matching over 9 bases. The CDR3 covers 15 residues. From germline, CDR1 is MDHEN and CDR2 SYDVKM. Trimming at V came to 2 bases and at J to 2 bases, leaving 2 bases not matched to a gene. This chain's CDR3 is CASSLAGGHTDTQYF. In nucleotides, the CDR3 is TGTGCCAGCAGTTTAGCGGGGGGGCACACAGATACGCAGTATTTT.

This chain connects TRBV7-2 to TRBJ2-2; 13 nucleotides agree with TRBD2. Trimming at V came to 1 base and at J to 11 bases, leaving 4 bases not matched to a gene. There are 15 residues in the CDR3. Germline V gene data show CDR1 as SGHTA and CDR2 as FQGNSA. The CDR3 is CASSLGGLAGLELFF. The CDR3 bases are TGTGCCAGCAGCTTAGGGGGACTAGCGGGGCTCGAGCTGTTTTTT. Variable domain in full (rest from reference TRBV7-2 and TRBJ2-2): GAGVSQSPSNKVTEKGKDVELRCDPISGHTALYWYRQSLGQGLEFLIYFQGNSAPDKSGLPSDRFSAERTGGSVSTLTIQRTQQEDSAVYLCASSLGGLAGLELFFGEGSRLTVL.

Only a few counts were recorded for this clonotype. V and J are TRBV5-4 and TRBJ2-2; D is ambiguous. This CDR3 spans 12 amino acids. Germline values: CDR1 SGHNT, CDR2 YYREEE (reference sequence). Trimming took off 4 bases at V and 7 bases at J, with 8 bases between the two ends. The CDR3 sequence is CASSVYGGELFF. In DNA, the CDR3 is TGTGCCAGCAGCGTCTACGGCGGGGAGCTGTTTTTT.

The sample holds many counts of this clonotype. The chain carries TRBV4-3 and TRBJ2-1, with D possibly TRBD2 on 7 matching bases. Trimming took off 0 bases at V and 8 bases at J, with 17 bases between the two ends. The length of the CDR3 is 16 residues. The germline gives CDR1 LGHNA, CDR2 YSLEER. CDR3 sequence reads: CASSQDIRGAGDEQFF. The CDR3 region has the DNA TGCGCCAGCAGCCAAGATATTCGGGGGGCCGGGGATGAGCAGTTCTTC.

The chain links TRBV24-1 to TRBJ2-1, with D perhaps given as TRBD1 or TRBD2 (6 bases each). Germline-derived CDR1 and CDR2 are KGHDR and SFDVKD. Trimming removed 3 bases from V and 7 bases from J, with 12 bases in between. The CDR3 spans 14 residues. The DNA for the CDR3 is TGTGCCACCAGTGATGCGGGACAAGTTAATGAGCAGTTCTTC. Its translation: CATSDAGQVNEQFF.

This clonotype was seen many times. The V gene is TRBV7-2, the J gene TRBJ2-5; 7 bases match TRBD2. After removal of 2 bases from V and 4 bases from J, the junction contained 4 bases not matched to a gene. Germline values: CDR1 SGHTA, CDR2 FQGNSA. CDR3 length equals 14 residues. The CDR3 region is CASSLRLAGETQYF. The CDR3 DNA is TGTGCCAGCAGCTTACGACTAGCAGGAGAGACCCAGTACTTC.